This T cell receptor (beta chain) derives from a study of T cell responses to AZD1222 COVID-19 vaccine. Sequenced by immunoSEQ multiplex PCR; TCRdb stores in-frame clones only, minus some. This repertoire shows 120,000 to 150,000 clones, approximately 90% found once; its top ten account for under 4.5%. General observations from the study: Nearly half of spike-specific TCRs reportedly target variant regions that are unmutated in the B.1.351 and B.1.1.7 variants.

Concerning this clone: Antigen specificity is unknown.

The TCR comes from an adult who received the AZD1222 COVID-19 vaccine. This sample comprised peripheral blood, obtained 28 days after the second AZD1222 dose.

The CDR3 nucleotides are TGTGCCAGCAGCTTAGGCAGCATTCTCACAGATACGCAGTATTTT. It is translated as CASSLGSILTDTQYF. J is TRBJ2-3 and V is TRBV7-9; D ambiguous. Per germline, CDR1 SEHNR and CDR2 FQNEAQ (reference sequence). CDR3 length equals 15 residues. Trimming removed 1 base at V and 2 bases at J, with 10 bases between.